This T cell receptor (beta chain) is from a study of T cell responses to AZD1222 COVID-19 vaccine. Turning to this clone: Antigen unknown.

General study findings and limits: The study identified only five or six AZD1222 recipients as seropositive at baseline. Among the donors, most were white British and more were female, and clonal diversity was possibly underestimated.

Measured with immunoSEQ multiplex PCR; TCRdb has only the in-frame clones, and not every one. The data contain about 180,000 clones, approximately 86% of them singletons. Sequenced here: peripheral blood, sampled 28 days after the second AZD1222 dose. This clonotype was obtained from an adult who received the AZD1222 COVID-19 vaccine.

This CDR3 is CASSQEAGADSPLHF. The DNA for the CDR3 is TGTGCCAGCAGCCAAGAGGCAGGGGCGGATTCACCCCTCCACTTT. The rearrangement links TRBV4-2 to TRBJ1-6; maybe TRBD1 (6 bases). With 0 bases removed from V and 8 bases from J, the gap between germline ends came to 11 bases. CDR3 size: 15 residues. In germline, CDR1 is LGHNA, CDR2 YNFKEQ.